This T cell receptor (beta chain) was obtained from a study of spatial heterogeneity in lung cancer. Time point noted: sample taken at primary tumor resection. Unsorted samples of tumor, nontumor lung or frozen PBMC had their whole RNA sequenced. At least ten counts were recorded for this clonotype. MiXCR, applied by TCRdb to the 5' RACE reads, yields one record per CDR3 protein. The sample yields around 30,000 distinct CDR3 sequences, about 8.1% seen once. The CDR3 covers 15 residues. Germline values: CDR1 MNHEY, CDR2 SVGEGT. Unmatched junction bases numbered 11, after V lost 8 bases and J lost 6 bases.

The source material was PBMCs, sampled at surgery. The genes are TRBV6-2 or TRBV6-3 and TRBJ2-4; 9 nucleotides align to TRBD1. The sequence came from a female donor with early-stage non-small cell lung cancer. The CDR3 bases are TGTGCCAGCTCTAAAACAGGGACAGGGTTAAACATTCAGTACTTC. Translated: CASSKTGTGLNIQYF.